The 14 T cell receptor beta chains below all came from one sample that was sequenced in a study of T-cell reconstitution after alpha-beta-depleted transplantation in children (dated by TCRdb to about 2016). Libraries were prepared through PCR. For sequencing, an Illumina HiSeq 2500 was employed. Molecular barcoding was employed in the preparation of TCR libraries, with unique molecular identifiers being used to normalize TCRbeta repertoire quantification. TCRdb reprocessed the public reads (quality trimming at Q25 with fastp, clone calling with MiXCR) and kept in-frame beta chains. One record per CDR3 amino acid sequence lists the most common genes and DNA. The sample records about 500,000 distinct CDR3 sequences, 32% of which are singletons. The top ten hold 2% to 2.5% of the sample. The source was PBMCs from the stem cell graft donor, collected from the stem cell graft. The receptors shown here come from a human donor who donated a stem cell graft to a child with aplastic anemia.

This rearrangement joins TRBV10-1 to TRBJ2-2; D gene ambiguous. V was shortened by 0 bases and J by 10 bases, with 6 bases between the two germline ends. There are 12 residues in the CDR3. Germline lookup yields CDR1 WNHNN and CDR2 SYGVQD (reference sequence). The CDR3 sequence: CASSESLEELFF. The CDR3 DNA is TGCGCCAGCAGTGAGTCGCTCGAGGAGCTGTTTTTT.

The rearrangement links TRBV20-1 to TRBJ2-7; perhaps TRBD2 as D (6 bases). The CDR3 extends over 13 amino acids. V dropped 1 base and J dropped 2 bases, with 9 bases sitting between them. Looked up from germline, CDR1 is DFQATT and CDR2 is SNEGSKA (reference sequence). Here the CDR3 reads CSARGLAAYEQYV. CDR3 sequence (DNA): TGCAGTGCTAGAGGGTTAGCGGCCTACGAGCAGTACGTC.

This clonotype appeared a single time. This chain joins TRBV27 and TRBJ1-1; D not certain. Trimming removed 3 bases from V and 4 bases from J, with 12 bases in between. The CDR3 runs to 14 residues. CDR1 is MNHEY and CDR2 is SMNVEV in the germline V gene (reference sequence). The DNA for the CDR3 is TGTGCCAGCAGTTTTAAAGGACGGGCCACTGAAGCTTTCTTT. This encodes CASSFKGRATEAFF.

In this sample, this clonotype turned up a few times. The V gene is TRBV27, the J gene TRBJ2-3; 10 positions match TRBD2. The germline CDR1 and CDR2 sequences are MNHEY and SMNVEV (reference sequence). Trimming at V came to 4 bases and at J to 6 bases, leaving 13 bases not matched to a gene. The CDR3 has 17 residues. The DNA for the CDR3 is TGTGCCAGCAGTTACCGCCGCCTAGCGGGAGTAGCGGATACGCAGTATTTT. Protein sequence: CASSYRRLAGVADTQYF.

This clonotype was seen a handful of times. V gene TRBV7-9 combines with J gene TRBJ2-3, with 10 bases lining up with TRBD1. Trimming cost V 8 bases and J 1 base; bases outside gene matches: 6. Germline CDR1 and CDR2: SEHNR and FQNEAQ (reference sequence). The CDR3 is 15 residues long. CDR3 DNA sequence: TGTGCCAGCTACGCCGGGACAGGGGGCACAGATACGCAGTATTTT. Residues: CASYAGTGGTDTQYF.

This sequence joins TRBV18 and TRBJ1-4, with 9 bases lining up with TRBD1. The CDR3 sequence is 15 residues long. V was pared by 2 bases and J by 10 bases, with 8 bases of the junction left unmatched. Germline V gene lookup returns CDR1 KGHSH and CDR2 LQKENI. The CDR3 nucleotides are TGTGCCAGCTCACCATTGGGACAGGGAGCCGCAAAACTGTTTTTT. Its translation is CASSPLGQGAAKLFF.

This clonotype has just one count. This chain links TRBV10-3 with TRBJ1-2; no firm D call. V lost 6 bases to trimming and J lost 1 base, with 15 bases between them. The CDR3 extends over 15 amino acids. The V gene's germline CDR1 is ENHRY and CDR2 SYGVKD. Written as DNA, the CDR3 is TGTGCCATCAGCCCCGGGGAGACTAGTAACTATGGCTACACCTTC. As protein: CAISPGETSNYGYTF.

The chain combines TRBV18 with TRBJ2-5; D gene ambiguous. V was cut by 2 bases and J by 2 bases, with 21 bases left in between. Germline CDR1 reads KGHSH; CDR2 reads LQKENI. The CDR3 consists of 18 residues. CDR3 region: CASSPSLLAERLQETQYF. Here the CDR3 DNA reads TGTGCCAGCTCACCAAGTCTGTTGGCGGAAAGGTTACAAGAGACCCAGTACTTC.

This clonotype occurred a few times. The chain combines TRBV12-3 or TRBV12-4 with TRBJ2-1, with 8 bases that match TRBD2. Unmatched junction bases numbered 3, after V lost 1 base and J lost 1 base. This CDR3 is 16 amino acids long. The CDR3 region is CASSLVGGRSYNEQFF. The DNA for the CDR3 is TGTGCCAGCAGTTTAGTGGGCGGGAGGTCCTACAATGAGCAGTTCTTC.

J is TRBJ1-4 and V is TRBV7-9; 7 nucleotides line up with TRBD1. This CDR3 spans 16 amino acids. V gave up 6 bases and J gave up 4 bases; unmatched junction bases: 11. CDR1 and CDR2 from the germline V gene are SEHNR and FQNEAQ (reference sequence). The CDR3 nucleotides are TGTGCCAGCAGTCACAGTCCGGGACAGAGTAATGAAAAACTGTTTTTT. It yields the protein CASSHSPGQSNEKLFF. Drawing the rest from reference TRBV7-9 and TRBJ1-4, the complete variable domain is DTGVSQNPRHKITKRGQNVTFRCDPISEHNRLYWYRQTLGQGPEFLTYFQNEAQLEKSRLLSDRFSAERPKGSFSTLEIQRTEQGDSAMYLCASSHSPGQSNEKLFFGSGTQLSVL.

The rearrangement joins TRBV7-9 to TRBJ2-1, with TRBD1 matching over 7 bases. V lost 2 bases and J lost 2; bases outside the gene matches: 9. Germline assignment: CDR1 SEHNR and CDR2 FQNEAQ (reference sequence). The CDR3 is 17 amino acids. The CDR3 bases are TGTGCCAGCAGCTTAACCCTAGTGACAGGGACCTACAATGAGCAGTTCTTC. This gives the protein CASSLTLVTGTYNEQFF.

This rearrangement joins TRBV4-3 to TRBJ2-7; 12 bases match TRBD2. J was trimmed by 1 base and V by 0 bases; bases with no gene match: 10. Germline assignment: CDR1 LGHNA and CDR2 YSLEER. This CDR3 contains 19 residues. In DNA form, the CDR3 reads TGCGCCAGCAGCCAAGATTTCCCCCCAGGACTAGCGGGATCCTACGAGCAGTACTTC. Its protein product is CASSQDFPPGLAGSYEQYF.

The chain has TRBV30 and TRBJ2-6; the match to TRBD1 covers 9 bases. The ends lost 7 bases at V and 0 bases at J; junction bases unmatched: 7. CDR1 and CDR2 from the germline V gene are GTSNPN and SVGIG (reference sequence). The CDR3 is 16 residues long. In DNA, the CDR3 is TGTGCCTTGACGACAGGGGGTTTCTCTGGGGCCAACGTCCTGACTTTC. This sequence encodes CALTTGGFSGANVLTF.

This clonotype was observed a handful of times. This sequence joins TRBV6-1 and TRBJ1-1, with a possible D match to TRBD1 (5 bases). V lost 2 bases to trimming and J lost 3 bases, with 10 bases between them. This CDR3 is built from 14 residues. Germline CDR1 and CDR2: MNHNS and SASEGT. The CDR3 loop is CASSEPGLYTEAFF. CDR3 nucleotide sequence: TGTGCCAGCAGTGAACCAGGGTTATACACTGAAGCTTTCTTT.